A single sample gave rise to the 24 T cell receptor beta chains below, sequenced in a study of cytotoxic CD8 clonotypes in ibrutinib-treated CLL. Profiled with immunoSEQ multiplex PCR; TCRdb holds only in-frame clones, not every one. The table has more than 200,000 clones, about three quarters seen once; the top ten hold less than 20%. The material was PBMCs, obtained after 24 months of ibrutinib treatment. The receptors shown here come from a human donor with chronic lymphocytic leukemia.

The chain joins TRBV6-5 to TRBJ1-3; the D gene is possibly TRBD1 (6 bases). The CDR3 loop spans 15 amino acids. V was pared by 1 base and J by 8 bases, with 15 bases between. CDR1 is MNHEY, CDR2 SVGAGI, per germline. CDR3 sequence: CASSYFGGAVDTIYF. CDR3 DNA: TGTGCCAGCAGTTACTTTGGGGGGGCCGTTGACACCATATATTTT.

This chain connects TRBV9 to TRBJ1-5; the match to TRBD1 covers 7 bases. CDR3 length equals 13 residues. Germline lookup yields CDR1 SGDLS and CDR2 YYNGEE. With V trimmed by 4 bases and J by 9 bases, 7 bases remained unmatched. The CDR3 sequence is CASSPGQDLPQHF. In DNA form, the CDR3 reads TGTGCCAGCAGCCCCGGACAGGACCTGCCCCAGCATTTT.

The sample holds a few counts of this clone. The chain uses TRBV6-1 and TRBJ1-4, with D possibly being TRBD1 (5 bases). CDR3 length equals 12 residues. The germline V and J ends were trimmed by 3 bases and 8 bases, with 7 bases remaining between them. Germline V lookup: CDR1 MNHNS, CDR2 SASEGT. The CDR3 region has the DNA TGTGCCAGCAGTGAGCGGGGGGAAAAACTGTTTTTT. Protein: CASSERGEKLFF.

The CDR3 is CASRTSGRQETQYF. The CDR3 region has the DNA TGTGCCAGCAGGACTAGCGGTCGACAAGAGACCCAGTACTTC. The rearrangement uses TRBV27 and TRBJ2-5, with 9 bases lining up with TRBD2. The CDR3 sequence is 14 residues long. Germline trimming cut 6 bases from V and 2 bases from J; bases unmatched to any gene: 4. Germline V lookup: CDR1 MNHEY, CDR2 SMNVEV (reference sequence).

The chain combines TRBV7-2 with TRBJ2-3; tentative D call: TRBD2 (5 bases). V lost 2 bases and J 2 bases, leaving 11 bases between the germline ends. CDR1 and CDR2 from the germline V gene are SGHTA and FQGNSA. The CDR3 is 15 amino acids. The CDR3 sequence is CASSLNGEHTDTQYF. CDR3 in DNA: TGTGCCAGCAGCTTAAACGGGGAACACACAGATACGCAGTATTTT. The full variable domain, completed using reference TRBV7-2 and TRBJ2-3, is GAGVSQSPSNKVTEKGKDVELRCDPISGHTALYWYRQSLGQGLEFLIYFQGNSAPDKSGLPSDRFSAERTGGSVSTLTIQRTQQEDSAVYLCASSLNGEHTDTQYFGPGTRLTVL.

The rearrangement uses TRBV5-1 and TRBJ2-6; D is possibly TRBD2 (7 bases). This CDR3 spans 16 amino acids. CDR1 SGHRS and CDR2 YFSETQ come from the germline V gene. Trimming removed 0 bases from V and 4 bases from J, with 11 bases in between. The CDR3 region is CASSLAGGTGANVLTF. In nucleotides, the CDR3 is TGCGCCAGCAGCTTGGCGGGGGGCACCGGGGCCAACGTCCTGACTTTC.

The chain uses TRBV21-1 and TRBJ2-6; no check of the table's D call, TRBD2, against the DNA was made. TRBV21-1 is termed a pseudogene. This CDR3 contains 14 residues. The CDR3 reads CASSSAFGANVLTF. The CDR3 coding sequence is TGTGCCAGCAGCAGCGCTTTCGGGGCCAACGTCCTGACTTTC.

The chain couples TRBV6-1 to TRBJ2-3; no clear D gene. Germline CDR1 and CDR2: MNHNS and SASEGT. V was cut by 5 bases and J by 3 bases, with 15 bases left in between. The length of the CDR3 is 15 residues. CDR3 in DNA: TGTGCCAGCAGTCCTTTACGGGTCGGTACAGATACGCAGTATTTT. It codes for CASSPLRVGTDTQYF.

This sequence joins TRBV4-2 and TRBJ1-4; TRBD1 matches at 9 bases. The CDR3 covers 17 residues. Germline CDR1 reads LGHNA; CDR2 reads YNFKEQ. J lost 4 bases, V lost 0 bases, and 6 bases had no gene match. In DNA, the CDR3 is TGTGCCAGCAGCCAAGAGGTTTGGACAGGGGTTAATGAAAAACTGTTTTTT. Residues: CASSQEVWTGVNEKLFF.

The V and J genes are TRBV7-2 and TRBJ1-4; D is ambiguous. The germline CDR1 and CDR2 sequences are SGHTA and FQGNSA. Trimming shortened V by 2 bases and J by 8 bases, and 15 bases separated the two germline ends. The CDR3 length is 15 residues. The DNA of the CDR3 is TGTGCCAGCAGCTTACTTATCAGCGAGGACGAAAAACTGTTTTTT. Translated, it gives CASSLLISEDEKLFF. Together with reference TRBV7-2 and TRBJ1-4, the CDR3 gives the full variable domain: GAGVSQSPSNKVTEKGKDVELRCDPISGHTALYWYRQSLGQGLEFLIYFQGNSAPDKSGLPSDRFSAERTGGSVSTLTIQRTQQEDSAVYLCASSLLISEDEKLFFGSGTQLSVL.

The genes are TRBV11-3 and TRBJ2-2; 7 positions match TRBD1. Germline CDR1 and CDR2: SGHNT and YENEEA. There are 13 residues in the CDR3. V lost 5 bases to trimming and J lost 8 bases; unmatched junction nucleotides: 5. CDR3 DNA sequence: TGTGCCAGCAGCGGAGACAGGGCTGGGGAGCTGTTTTTT. Translation: CASSGDRAGELFF.

This sequence joins TRBV7-2 and TRBJ1-5, with D perhaps TRBD1 (6 bases). CDR3 size: 13 residues. Germline lookup yields CDR1 SGHTA and CDR2 FQGNSA. The germline V and J ends were trimmed by 5 bases and 4 bases, with 9 bases remaining between them. The CDR3 loop reads CASSRTVNQPQHF. The CDR3, as DNA: TGTGCCAGCAGCCGGACAGTAAATCAGCCCCAGCATTTT.

This chain joins TRBV29-1 and TRBJ1-2; no reliable D call. This CDR3 has 14 amino acids. Trimming shortened V by 2 bases and J by 4 bases, and 14 bases separated the two germline ends. The germline CDR1 and CDR2 sequences are SQVTM and ANQGSEA. CDR3 bases: TGCAGCGTTGAACGCCAGGAGGGCCTCTATGGCTACACCTTC. Its translation: CSVERQEGLYGYTF.

This clone was observed a few times. The gene calls are TRBV30 and TRBJ2-5; D not resolved. This CDR3 contains 13 residues. CDR1 is GTSNPN, CDR2 SVGIG, per germline (reference sequence). V dropped 4 bases and J dropped 5 bases, with 14 bases sitting between them. CDR3 in amino acids: CAWTWADRETQYF. CDR3 nucleotide sequence: TGTGCCTGGACTTGGGCGGATAGGGAGACCCAGTACTTC.

The chain uses TRBV18 and TRBJ1-1, with D unresolved. This CDR3 region has 15 residues. Germline loops: CDR1 KGHSH, CDR2 LQKENI. V gave up 3 bases and J gave up 3 bases, with 14 bases separating them. CDR3 sequence: CASSPIRVPDTEAFF. In nucleotides, the CDR3 is TGTGCCAGCTCACCGATTAGGGTACCGGACACTGAAGCTTTCTTT.

In this sample, this clone turned up a few times. The chain employs TRBV7-2 and TRBJ2-1, with D uncertain. The length of the CDR3 is 15 residues. Per germline, CDR1 SGHTA and CDR2 FQGNSA. V shed 5 bases and J shed 0 bases, with 11 bases lying between them. The DNA of the CDR3 is TGTGCCAGCAGCCCGTTCCGAAGCTCCTACAATGAGCAGTTCTTC. Its protein product is CASSPFRSSYNEQFF.

This clone was counted a few times. The chain recombines TRBV9 with TRBJ2-5; 9 positions match TRBD1. The length of the CDR3 is 15 residues. Losses at the gene ends were 6 bases for V and 5 bases for J; bases not matched to a gene: 11. CDR1 is SGDLS and CDR2 is YYNGEE in the germline V gene. The CDR3 DNA follows: TGTGCCAGCAATCCGGGACAGGGTGGGTTGGAGACCCAGTACTTC. This gives the protein CASNPGQGGLETQYF.

The chain carries TRBV9 and TRBJ1-2, with TRBD1 matching 11 bases. The CDR3 consists of 15 residues. V lost 4 bases, J lost 3 bases, and 5 bases stayed unmatched. Germline-derived CDR1 and CDR2 are SGDLS and YYNGEE. The CDR3 region is CASSPRTGGHYGYTF. The CDR3 region has the DNA TGTGCCAGCAGCCCAAGGACAGGGGGCCACTATGGCTACACCTTC.

The rearrangement joins TRBV9 to TRBJ2-1; the D gene could be TRBD1 or TRBD2 (5 bases each). CDR3 length equals 14 residues. Germline V gene data show CDR1 as SGDLS and CDR2 as YYNGEE. V gave up 0 bases and J gave up 3 bases, with 7 bases separating them. CDR3 loop: CASSVGGDYNEQFF. The CDR3 DNA is TGTGCCAGCAGCGTAGGAGGGGACTACAATGAGCAGTTCTTC.

The chain uses TRBV5-1 and TRBJ2-7; 9 bases fit TRBD1. V lost 0 bases and J lost 5; bases outside the gene matches: 3. In germline, CDR1 is SGHRS, CDR2 YFSETQ. The CDR3 has 14 residues. The CDR3 sequence is CASSLGTGVHEQYF. The CDR3 coding sequence is TGCGCCAGCAGCTTGGGGACAGGGGTCCACGAGCAGTACTTC. Combining the CDR3 with reference TRBV5-1 and TRBJ2-7 gives the whole variable domain KAGVTQTPRYLIKTRGQQVTLSCSPISGHRSVSWYQQTPGQGLQFLFEYFSETQRNKGNFPGRFSGRQFSNSRSEMNVSTLELGDSALYLCASSLGTGVHEQYFGPGTRLTVT.

The CDR3 sequence is CASSSGLAGGGELFF. For the CDR3, the DNA is TGCGCCAGCAGCAGTGGACTAGCGGGAGGCGGGGAGCTGTTTTTT. The rearrangement uses TRBV5-1 and TRBJ2-2; TRBD2 aligns across 14 bases. This CDR3 has 15 amino acids. CDR1 and CDR2 (germline): SGHRS, YFSETQ. J gave up 7 bases and V 4 bases, and 3 bases lay outside the gene matches.

V and J are TRBV29-1 and TRBJ1-1; the D gene is possibly TRBD1 (5 bases). This CDR3 spans 13 amino acids. In germline, CDR1 is SQVTM, CDR2 ANQGSEA. Trimming took off 6 bases at V and 0 bases at J, with 11 bases between the two ends. The CDR3 DNA reads TGCAGCGTCTCCAGGGAGATGAACACTGAAGCTTTCTTT. This sequence encodes CSVSREMNTEAFF.

V and J are TRBV5-1 and TRBJ2-3; D possibly uses TRBD1 or TRBD2 (5 bases each). The germline gives CDR1 SGHRS, CDR2 YFSETQ. V shed 0 bases and J shed 10 bases, with 9 bases lying between them. The CDR3 runs 12 residues. CDR3 loop: CASSLEGRAQYF. The CDR3 DNA is TGCGCCAGCAGCTTGGAGGGACGCGCGCAGTATTTT. The variable domain in full, with the rest retrieved from reference TRBV5-1 and TRBJ2-3, is KAGVTQTPRYLIKTRGQQVTLSCSPISGHRSVSWYQQTPGQGLQFLFEYFSETQRNKGNFPGRFSGRQFSNSRSEMNVSTLELGDSALYLCASSLEGRAQYFGPGTRLTVL.

The chain carries TRBV7-9 and TRBJ2-1; D remains unclear. V was trimmed by 5 bases and J by 1 base, leaving 15 bases between them. In germline, CDR1 is SEHNR, CDR2 FQNEAQ (reference sequence). The CDR3 contains 16 residues. CDR3 bases: TGTGCCAGCAGCGGGCCCGGGCAGGTGTCCTACAATGAGCAGTTCTTC. It translates to CASSGPGQVSYNEQFF. The full variable domain, in which reference TRBV7-9 and TRBJ2-1 provide the parts outside the CDR3, is DTGVSQNPRHKITKRGQNVTFRCDPISEHNRLYWYRQTLGQGPEFLTYFQNEAQLEKSRLLSDRFSAERPKGSFSTLEIQRTEQGDSAMYLCASSGPGQVSYNEQFFGPGTRLTVL.